The present entry profiles one T cell receptor beta chain with its context. Its cognate antigen is unknown. The sample originates from a study of cytomegalovirus exposure and HLA in healthy donors. As for the study in general: A prior analysis found about 110 million unique TCR beta sequences from approximately 200 million T cells. Across almost 400 genotyped donors, just over 80% landed in the Caucasian-associated ancestry cluster. Study observations and caveats: CMV serostatus was the sole immune exposure data available.

Germline V gene sequence: CDR1 SGHDT, CDR2 YYEEEE. This CDR3 has 13 residues. V was trimmed by 2 bases and J by 9 bases, leaving 12 bases between them. 60 Vbeta and 13 Jbeta primers were used in PCR. Profiled with immunoSEQ multiplex PCR; TCRdb holds only in-frame clones, not every one. This table has more than 95,000 clones, around 10% appearing once. V is TRBV5-6 and J is TRBJ2-1, with D maybe TRBD2 (5 bases). Source material: PBMCs. This receptor was identified in a man aged 35-49 years in good health and CMV-seropositive. Here the CDR3 reads CASSLRGLTEQFF. CDR3 in DNA: TGTGCCAGCAGCTTACGGGGTCTCACTGAGCAGTTCTTC.